The next 8 T cell receptor beta chains were all read from a single sample in a study of identical twins. One entry per CDR3 protein results from TCRdb running MiXCR on the 5' RACE reads. Altogether fewer than 350,000 distinct CDR3 sequences are present, about 8.3% being singletons, with the ten largest covering roughly 2%. The same data also went into a second study, on yellow fever vaccine responses in identical twins.

The material sequenced was memory (CD45RO+) T cells sorted from blood. These receptors all come from a woman in her late teens or twenties in good health.

The chain links TRBV5-5 to TRBJ1-1; D not certain. V dropped 4 bases and J dropped 5 bases, with 6 bases sitting between them. The CDR3 length is 11 residues. The germline V gene encodes CDR1 SGHKS and CDR2 YYEKEE (reference sequence). The CDR3: CASSKGTEAFF. Written as DNA, the CDR3 is TGTGCCAGCAGCAAGGGTACTGAAGCTTTCTTT.

This clonotype was recorded many times. V is TRBV5-1 and J is TRBJ1-1; 10 bases match TRBD1. The CDR3 runs 15 residues. Trimming took 4 bases from V and 4 from J; bases not matched to a gene: 7. In germline, CDR1 is SGHRS, CDR2 YFSETQ. The CDR3 DNA reads TGCGCCAGCAGCACCCACGGGACAGGGGTCACTGAAGCTTTCTTT. Encoded protein: CASSTHGTGVTEAFF. The full variable domain, in which reference TRBV5-1 and TRBJ1-1 provide the parts outside the CDR3, is KAGVTQTPRYLIKTRGQQVTLSCSPISGHRSVSWYQQTPGQGLQFLFEYFSETQRNKGNFPGRFSGRQFSNSRSEMNVSTLELGDSALYLCASSTHGTGVTEAFFGQGTRLTVV.

Turning to this clonotype: Being one base from a much bigger clone, this may be a read error. The chain recombines TRBV6-1 with TRBJ2-3; D possibly corresponds to TRBD1 (6 bases). This CDR3 is built from 13 residues. The germline CDR1 and CDR2 sequences are MNHNS and SASEGT. Here the CDR3 reads CASSPPGADTHYF. The DNA of the CDR3 is TGTGCCAGCAGTCCCCCAGGGGCAGATACGCACTATTTT.

This clonotype turned up a few times. The chain recombines TRBV20-1 with TRBJ1-1; 7 bases map to TRBD1. CDR1 DFQATT and CDR2 SNEGSKA come from the germline V gene (reference sequence). V shed 5 bases and J 6 bases; nucleotides not matched to a gene: 9. The CDR3 covers 13 residues. In DNA, the CDR3 is TGCAGTGCTCCATCCCAGACAGGGCCTGAAGCTTTCTTT. Protein product: CSAPSQTGPEAFF.

The CDR3 sequence is CATSDLGTGFADTQYF. The DNA of the CDR3 is TGTGCCACCAGTGATTTGGGAACAGGGTTTGCAGATACGCAGTATTTT. This chain links TRBV24-1 with TRBJ2-3, with D possibly matching TRBD1 (6 bases). Germline CDR1 is KGHDR and CDR2 is SFDVKD. CDR3 length: 16 amino acids. Trimming removed 0 bases from V and 4 bases from J, with 13 bases in between.

The chain carries TRBV6-5 and TRBJ2-3; 9 bases are a match to TRBD1. Germline V gene sequence: CDR1 MNHEY, CDR2 SVGAGI. The ends lost 4 bases at V and 1 base at J; junction bases unmatched: 6. The CDR3 length is 16 residues. CDR3 loop: CASSSRDRVGTDTQYF. CDR3 bases: TGTGCCAGCAGTTCCAGGGACAGGGTGGGCACAGATACGCAGTATTTT.

This clonotype was observed a few times. The V and J genes are TRBV20-1 and TRBJ2-1; D is undetermined. Trimming removed 0 bases at V and 9 bases at J, with 12 bases between. The CDR3 is 13 residues long. Germline V gene lookup returns CDR1 DFQATT and CDR2 SNEGSKA (reference sequence). DNA for the CDR3: TGCAGTGCTAGAGATCCTGTGGGCGGTGAGCAGTTCTTC. This encodes CSARDPVGGEQFF.

The sample holds many counts of this clonotype. The V gene is TRBV3-1, the J gene TRBJ2-4; TRBD1 matches at 8 bases. The CDR3 has 15 amino acids. V trimming: 2 bases; J trimming: 8 bases; junction bases outside the gene matches: 8. Germline values: CDR1 LGHDT, CDR2 YNNKEL (reference sequence). In DNA, the CDR3 is TGTGCCAGCAGCCAACGAACAGCAGGGGGCCACATTCAGTACTTC. It codes for CASSQRTAGGHIQYF.